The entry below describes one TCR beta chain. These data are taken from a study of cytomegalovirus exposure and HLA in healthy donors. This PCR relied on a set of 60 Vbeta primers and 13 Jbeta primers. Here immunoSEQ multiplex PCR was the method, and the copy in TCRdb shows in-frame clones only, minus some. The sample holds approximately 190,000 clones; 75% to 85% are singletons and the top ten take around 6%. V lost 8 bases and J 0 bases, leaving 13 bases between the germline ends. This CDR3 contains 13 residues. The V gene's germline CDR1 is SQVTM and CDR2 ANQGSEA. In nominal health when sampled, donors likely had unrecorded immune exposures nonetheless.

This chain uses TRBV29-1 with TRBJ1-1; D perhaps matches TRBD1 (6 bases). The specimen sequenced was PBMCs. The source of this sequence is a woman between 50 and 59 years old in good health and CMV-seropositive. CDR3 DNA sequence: TGCAGCTCCCACAGGGACATGAACACTGAAGCTTTCTTT. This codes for CSSHRDMNTEAFF.